The clone carrying this T cell receptor (beta chain) was detected many times. Its antigen is unidentified. It is unclear where the CDR3 begins or ends on the DNA, so no DNA is shown, and the CDR3 is as TCRdb lists it. A library of TCRbeta sequences, prepared with unique molecular identifiers, was generated. TCRdb independently ran MiXCR on the PCR reads; one entry per CDR3 protein. The table includes 250,000 to 300,000 distinct CDR3 sequences, around 10% detected once. This sample was taken from a study of T-cell reconstitution after alpha-beta-depleted transplantation in children. Broader study findings: Several patients had high TCRbeta diversity at day 60; it came from surviving recipient T cells and thymic progenitors. T cells produced anew were the main source of T-cell counts and diversity one year after transplant. The study reportedly traced alpha-beta T cells about two months after transplant to several hundred expanded graft clones.

The CDR3 spans 20 residues, counting both ends. The source is a boy in the first two years of life with acute myeloid leukemia, due to receive a stem cell transplant. The rearrangement uses TRBV21-1 and TRBJ1-2; no check of the table's D call, TRBD1, against the DNA was made. TRBV21-1 is flagged as a pseudogene. This specimen consisted of PBMCs, obtained before TCRalphabeta/CD19-depleted stem cell transplant. The CDR3 protein is CASSKKYGCYPGQGGYGYTF.